The sequence of this TCR beta chain was determined in a study of cytomegalovirus exposure and HLA in healthy donors. Germline values: CDR1 MNHEY, CDR2 SVGAGI. This CDR3 has 15 residues. The J segment lost 3 bases and the V segment lost 6 bases, leaving 7 bases of the junction unmatched. With respect to this clone: What it binds is unknown.

Vbeta (60) and Jbeta (13) primers were used in the PCR. The protocol was immunoSEQ multiplex PCR, while the TCRdb copy is restricted to in-frame clones and leaves out a portion. This sample's table reports 140,000 or so clones. Regarding the study as a whole: Confirmation in vitro established that a few CMV-associated chains were specific for CMV antigens.

This chain uses TRBV6-5 with TRBJ2-5, with 10 bases aligning to TRBD2. The source is a male donor in good health and CMV-seronegative. Source material: PBMCs. CDR3 nucleotides: TGTGCCAGCAGACTACGTGGGACTAGCGAAGAGACCCAGTACTTC. Protein sequence: CASRLRGTSEETQYF.